Given below is one T cell receptor (beta chain) in context. Its specificity is unknown. At one boundary the junction diverges from the germline segment, which might be a read error. This sample was included in a study of beta chain features in type 1 diabetes. Notes on the study in general: Shortening that was moderate but significant affected the TCRB CDR3s of Type 1 diabetes patients in all four CD4+ subsets.

As every portion of the isolated RNA was reverse transcribed, the sequencing read expressed TCRB transcripts. The method was immunoSEQ multiplex PCR; TCRdb's version includes in-frame clones alone and lacks a portion of them. The sample has 130,000 or so clones, over 15% seen once; the top ten hold 2.3%. The CDR3 totals 14 residues. Germline-derived CDR1 and CDR2 are SGDLS and YYNGEE. The sequenced material came from central memory CD4+ T cells from blood. The chain couples TRBV9 to TRBJ2-1; 8 positions match TRBD1. The clonotype originates from a man aged 25-45 years with type 1 diabetes. DNA of the CDR3: TGTGCCAGCAGCGCCTATACGACAGGGGTGGCCATTATCTTC. Translating gives CASSAYTTGVAIIF.